These 17 T cell receptor beta chains were all obtained from the same sample, sequenced in a study of regulatory T cells in long-lasting Graves disease. Construction of the TCR beta libraries employed iRepertoire HTBI primers in conjunction with Arm-PCR of CDR3 regions. TCRdb reanalysed the multiplex PCR reads using MiXCR and keeps one entry per CDR3 protein. The data contain about 620,000 distinct CDR3 sequences, around 17% of them seen just once; the ten biggest clones take up 15% to 20%. Specified time point: newly diagnosed GD, antithyroid drugs for less than 3 months. The TCR library was made from RNA that had been extracted from PBMCs in TRIzol. Another study also made use of these data, one on T cells in Graves' hyperthyroidism and ophthalmopathy.

The sample in question was peripheral blood mononuclear cells (PBMCs), obtained at new diagnosis, from a patient treated with antithyroid drugs. These receptor sequences come from a young woman with Graves disease.

In this sample, this clonotype turned up a few times. CDR3 protein: CASSGGTGGNNEQFF. CDR3 coding DNA: TGTGCCAGCAGCGGCGGGACAGGGGGTAACAATGAGCAGTTCTTC. The chain carries TRBV9 and TRBJ2-1; 11 bases map to TRBD1. V trimming: 3 bases; J trimming: 5 bases; junction bases outside the gene matches: 4. The CDR3 contains 15 residues. From germline, CDR1 is SGDLS and CDR2 YYNGEE.

This clonotype has a count of ten or more. The V gene is TRBV2, the J gene TRBJ2-2; D is perhaps TRBD1 or TRBD2 (5 bases each). The CDR3 contains 14 residues. V shed 4 bases and J shed 6 bases, with 12 bases lying between them. The germline V gene has CDR1 SNHLY and CDR2 FYNNEI. The CDR3 here is CASSAEGWAGELFF. In DNA form, the CDR3 reads TGTGCCAGCAGTGCAGAGGGGTGGGCCGGGGAGCTGTTTTTT.

In its sample, this clonotype was seen many times. V and J are TRBV29-1 and TRBJ1-3; the D is unclear. Germline CDR1 reads SQVTM; CDR2 reads ANQGSEA. Trimming pared 4 bases from V and 0 bases from J, leaving 7 bases between. This CDR3 is 13 amino acids long. The CDR3 nucleotides read TGCAGCGTTGTGGGTGGCTCTGGAAACACCATATATTTT. It yields the protein CSVVGGSGNTIYF.

CDR3 loop: CASSPWGTSSYEQYF. CDR3 DNA: TGTGCCAGTAGTCCCTGGGGAACCAGCTCCTACGAGCAGTACTTC. The chain couples TRBV19 to TRBJ2-7, with unresolved D. V dropped 5 bases and J dropped 0 bases, with 14 bases sitting between them. The CDR3 spans 15 residues. Germline V gene data show CDR1 as LNHDA and CDR2 as SQIVND (reference sequence).

The chain links TRBV5-5 to TRBJ2-1; tentatively, D is TRBD2 (5 bases). The CDR3 covers 15 residues. V gave up 1 base and J gave up 3 bases, with 11 bases separating them. Germline CDR1 reads SGHKS; CDR2 reads YYEKEE (reference sequence). DNA for the CDR3: TGTGCCAGCAGCTTGTTTGCCGGGAACTACAATGAGCAGTTCTTC. It yields the protein CASSLFAGNYNEQFF.

The gene calls are TRBV27 and TRBJ2-1; TRBD2 agrees at 11 bases. The J segment lost 5 bases and the V segment lost 7 bases, leaving 13 bases of the junction unmatched. The germline gives CDR1 MNHEY, CDR2 SMNVEV (reference sequence). This CDR3 spans 17 amino acids. In DNA, the CDR3 is TGTGCCAGCAACCCTGGTTGGGTGACTAGCGGGAACAATGAGCAGTTCTTC. This translates into CASNPGWVTSGNNEQFF.

The chain recombines TRBV4-1 with TRBJ1-3; 7 bases align to TRBD1. Germline CDR1 and CDR2: MGHRA and YSYEKL. The V and J ends lost 1 base and 9 bases, in that order; junction bases with no gene match: 3. This CDR3 region has 13 residues. The DNA for the CDR3 is TGCGCCAGCAGCCAAGGACAGGGCAGCACCATATATTTT. Amino acids: CASSQGQGSTIYF.

This clonotype turned up a few times. V is TRBV5-4 and J is TRBJ2-3; 14 bases fit TRBD2. The V gene's germline CDR1 is SGHNT and CDR2 YYREEE (reference sequence). The CDR3 has 15 amino acids. Losses at the gene ends were 6 bases for V and 9 bases for J; bases not matched to a gene: 9. The CDR3 here is CASTPTSGRAETQYF. The CDR3 DNA reads TGTGCCAGCACCCCGACTAGCGGGAGGGCCGAGACGCAGTATTTT.

This clonotype was seen only a few times. CDR3 in amino acids: CSAGPGTTYNEQFF. DNA of the CDR3: TGCAGTGCTGGACCCGGGACAACCTACAATGAGCAGTTCTTC. The genes are TRBV20-1 and TRBJ2-1, with D maybe TRBD1 (6 bases). There are 14 residues in the CDR3. Germline V gene lookup returns CDR1 DFQATT and CDR2 SNEGSKA (reference sequence). The ends were cut back, 5 bases at V and 2 bases at J, with 13 bases in the middle.

The V and J genes are TRBV19 and TRBJ1-5, with D hard to call. CDR3 length: 13 residues. CDR1 is LNHDA and CDR2 is SQIVND in the germline V gene (reference sequence). With 6 bases removed from V and 5 bases from J, the gap between germline ends came to 11 bases. The CDR3 DNA follows: TGTGCCAGTAGCGATAGAATAGATCAGCCCCAGCATTTT. Translation: CASSDRIDQPQHF.

In this sample, this clonotype turned up a few times. V is TRBV6-2 or TRBV6-3 and J is TRBJ1-5; 7 positions agree with TRBD1. The trim removed 7 bases at V and 4 bases at J, leaving 4 bases unmatched. This CDR3 contains 13 residues. Germline V CDR1 and CDR2: MNHEY, SVGEGT. CDR3 bases: TGTGCCAGCATGGAGGGGGCTAATCAGCCCCAGCATTTT. Protein product: CASMEGANQPQHF.

In this sample, this clonotype turned up many times. The gene calls are TRBV12-3 or TRBV12-4 and TRBJ2-1; a possible D gene is TRBD1 (7 bases). This CDR3 contains 13 residues. V gave up 6 bases and J gave up 10 bases, with 16 bases separating them. This CDR3 reads CASSPPGGREQFF. CDR3 sequence (DNA): TGTGCCAGCAGCCCACCAGGGGGGCGGGAGCAGTTCTTC.

This clonotype was observed a few times. The chain has TRBV28 and TRBJ2-7; D unclear. Germline CDR1 reads MDHEN; CDR2 reads SYDVKM. The CDR3 has 11 residues. The V gene lost 6 bases and the J gene lost 7 bases, with 10 bases spanning the gap. CDR3 nucleotides: TGTGCCAGCAGCGTTTCGAGAGAGCAGTACTTC. Its protein product is CASSVSREQYF.

This clonotype was recorded a few times. The CDR3 region has the DNA TGTGCCTGGAGTGTATCCCCCGAGCAGTTCTTC. Its translation: CAWSVSPEQFF. The J gene is TRBJ2-1, the V gene TRBV30; D is ambiguous. With 0 bases removed from V and 10 bases from J, the gap between germline ends came to 7 bases. Germline assignment: CDR1 GTSNPN and CDR2 SVGIG (reference sequence). The CDR3 has 11 amino acids.

In its sample, this clonotype was seen many times. In DNA, the CDR3 is TGTGCCAGCAGTTCGGGGACAGCAACCCGCTATGGCTACACCTTC. Residues: CASSSGTATRYGYTF. This chain uses TRBV27 with TRBJ1-2, with 7 bases that match TRBD1. From germline, CDR1 is MNHEY and CDR2 SMNVEV (reference sequence). This CDR3 has 15 amino acids. Losses at the gene ends were 4 bases for V and 4 bases for J; bases not matched to a gene: 9.

The rearrangement joins TRBV4-1 to TRBJ1-1; no firm D call. V was shortened by 6 bases and J by 1 base, with 12 bases between the two germline ends. Germline values: CDR1 MGHRA, CDR2 YSYEKL. The CDR3 totals 14 residues. The DNA for the CDR3 is TGCGCCAGCAGAGGAGTATTGAAGAACACTGAAGCTTTCTTT. It encodes CASRGVLKNTEAFF.

This clonotype has only a few counts. The chain employs TRBV20-1 and TRBJ2-7, with D possibly being TRBD1 (6 bases). CDR3 length equals 15 residues. Germline V gene sequence: CDR1 DFQATT, CDR2 SNEGSKA (reference sequence). The V and J ends lost 7 bases and 0 bases respectively, with 19 bases between them. CDR3: CSGHAPGQGSYEQYF. The CDR3 bases are TGCAGTGGTCATGCCCCGGGACAAGGCTCCTACGAGCAGTACTTC.